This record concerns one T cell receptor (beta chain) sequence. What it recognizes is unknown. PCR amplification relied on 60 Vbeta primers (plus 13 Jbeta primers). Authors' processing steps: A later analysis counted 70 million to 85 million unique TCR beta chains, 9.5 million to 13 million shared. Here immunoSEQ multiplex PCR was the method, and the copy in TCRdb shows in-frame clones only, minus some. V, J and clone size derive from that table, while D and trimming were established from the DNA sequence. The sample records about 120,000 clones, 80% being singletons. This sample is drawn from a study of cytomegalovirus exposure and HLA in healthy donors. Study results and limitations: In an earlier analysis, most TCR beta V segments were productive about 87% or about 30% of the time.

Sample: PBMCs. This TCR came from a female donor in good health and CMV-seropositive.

In DNA, the CDR3 is TGTGCCAGCAGTGAGGGGGGGCAGGACCAGCCCCAGCATTTT. This translates into CASSEGGQDQPQHF. V usage is TRBV6-1 and J usage is TRBJ1-5, with D possibly being TRBD1 (6 bases). V was shortened by 3 bases and J by 7 bases, with 13 bases between the two germline ends. The CDR3 has 14 residues. Germline V gene data show CDR1 as MNHNS and CDR2 as SASEGT.